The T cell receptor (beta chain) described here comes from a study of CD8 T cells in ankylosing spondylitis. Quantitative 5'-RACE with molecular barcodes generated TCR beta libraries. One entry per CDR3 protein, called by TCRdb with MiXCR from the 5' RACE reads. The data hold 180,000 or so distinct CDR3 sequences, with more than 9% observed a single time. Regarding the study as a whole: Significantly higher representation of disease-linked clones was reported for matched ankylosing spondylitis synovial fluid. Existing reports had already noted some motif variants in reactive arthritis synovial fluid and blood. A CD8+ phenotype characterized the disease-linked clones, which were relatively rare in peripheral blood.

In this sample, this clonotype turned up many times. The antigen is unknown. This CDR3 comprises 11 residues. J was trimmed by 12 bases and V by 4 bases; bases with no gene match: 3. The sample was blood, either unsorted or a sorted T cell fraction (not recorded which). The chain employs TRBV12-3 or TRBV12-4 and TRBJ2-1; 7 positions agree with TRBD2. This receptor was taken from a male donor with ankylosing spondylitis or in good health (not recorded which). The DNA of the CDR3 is TGTGCCAGCAGTTCACCGGGAGGGCAGTTCTTC. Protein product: CASSSPGGQFF.